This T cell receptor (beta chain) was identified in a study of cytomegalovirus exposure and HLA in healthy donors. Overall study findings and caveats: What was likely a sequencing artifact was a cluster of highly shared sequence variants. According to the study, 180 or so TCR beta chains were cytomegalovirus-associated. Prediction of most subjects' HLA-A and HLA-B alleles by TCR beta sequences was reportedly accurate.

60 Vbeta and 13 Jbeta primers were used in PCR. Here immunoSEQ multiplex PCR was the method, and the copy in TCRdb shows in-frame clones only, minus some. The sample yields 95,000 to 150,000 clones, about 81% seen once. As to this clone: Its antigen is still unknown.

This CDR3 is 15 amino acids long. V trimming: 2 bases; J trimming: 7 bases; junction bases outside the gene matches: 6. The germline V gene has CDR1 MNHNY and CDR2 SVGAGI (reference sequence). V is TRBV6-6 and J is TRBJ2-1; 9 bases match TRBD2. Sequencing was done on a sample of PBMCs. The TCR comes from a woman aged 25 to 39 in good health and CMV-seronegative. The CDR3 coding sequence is TGTGCCAGCAGTTACCGCGCGGGGGGGCTTAATGAGCAGTTCTTC. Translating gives CASSYRAGGLNEQFF.